This entry lists 29 T cell receptor beta chains sequenced from one sample in a study of control samples from healthy donors and cancer patients. TCRdb keeps only in-frame clones here, not all; method: immunoSEQ multiplex PCR. In the table there are some 87,000 clones, 90% to 95% of which are singletons. The sample consisted of blood. The receptors stem from a young man in good health.

The rearrangement joins TRBV6-6 to TRBJ1-2; TRBD1 is a possible D gene (6 bases). The V gene's germline CDR1 is MNHNY and CDR2 SVGAGI (reference sequence). V was pared by 7 bases and J by 4 bases, with 13 bases between. The CDR3 runs to 13 residues. This CDR3 is CASTDQGRYGYTF. In DNA, the CDR3 is TGTGCCAGCACCGACCAGGGGCGCTATGGCTACACCTTC.

The V and J genes are TRBV3-1 (or the pseudogene TRBV3-2) and TRBJ2-1; no clear D. The germline gives CDR1 LGHDT, CDR2 YNNKEL (reference sequence). The CDR3 covers 16 residues. V gave up 3 bases and J gave up 6 bases, with 18 bases separating them. CDR3 amino acids: CASSHSVSRAVNEQFF. The CDR3 DNA sequence: TGTGCCAGCAGCCACTCAGTCAGCCGGGCAGTCAATGAGCAGTTCTTC.

This clone was seen a single time. The chain couples TRBV7-8 to TRBJ1-1, with D perhaps matching TRBD1 (5 bases). The length of the CDR3 is 16 residues. Per germline, CDR1 SGHVS and CDR2 FQNEAQ. V was pared by 2 bases and J by 4 bases, with 17 bases between. DNA of the CDR3: TGTGCCAGCAGCTTAAGGCCGGCAGGGCCGGGCACTGAAGCTTTCTTT. Translated: CASSLRPAGPGTEAFF.

The V and J genes are TRBV7-9 and TRBJ2-1; perhaps TRBD2 as D (5 bases). The germline V gene has CDR1 SEHNR and CDR2 FQNEAQ (reference sequence). The CDR3 sequence is 14 residues long. Trimming shortened V by 5 bases and J by 11 bases, and 19 bases separated the two germline ends. The CDR3 sequence: CASSPQGSISQQFF. CDR3 coding DNA: TGTGCCAGCAGCCCTCAAGGGAGCATCTCCCAGCAGTTCTTC.

This clone has a single count. The CDR3 here is CASSPATGGTDTQYF. In DNA form, the CDR3 reads TGTGCCAGCTCACCCGCGACAGGAGGCACAGATACGCAGTATTTT. The rearrangement joins TRBV18 to TRBJ2-3; possibly TRBD1 for D (6 bases). The CDR3 consists of 15 residues. The ends were cut back, 3 bases at V and 1 base at J, with 11 bases in the middle. Germline V lookup: CDR1 KGHSH, CDR2 LQKENI.

The genes are TRBV6-2 or TRBV6-3 and TRBJ1-1; 8 bases agree with TRBD1. There are 13 residues in the CDR3. J lost 5 bases, V lost 4 bases, and 3 bases had no gene match. The germline CDR1 and CDR2 sequences are MNHEY and SVGEGT. CDR3 nucleotides: TGTGCCAGCAGTTTGGACAGGGCGACTGAAGCTTTCTTT. It is translated as CASSLDRATEAFF.

The rearrangement links TRBV3-1 (or the pseudogene TRBV3-2) to TRBJ1-5; the match to TRBD1 covers 11 bases. The V gene end was trimmed by 4 bases and the J gene end by 0 bases; junction bases not matched to a gene: 2. Germline V lookup: CDR1 LGHDT, CDR2 YNNKEL (reference sequence). The CDR3 loop spans 16 amino acids. The CDR3 protein is CASSRGTGGSNQPQHF. The DNA of the CDR3 is TGTGCCAGCAGCCGCGGGACAGGGGGTAGCAATCAGCCCCAGCATTTT.

V and J are TRBV28 and TRBJ2-6, with D perhaps TRBD2 (6 bases). This CDR3 spans 17 amino acids. V was trimmed by 5 bases and J by 2 bases, leaving 16 bases between them. The germline gives CDR1 MDHEN, CDR2 SYDVKM. The CDR3 DNA sequence: TGTGCCAGCAGTCCCCGACGGAGGGACCCTGGGGCCAACGTCCTGACTTTC. It translates to CASSPRRRDPGANVLTF.

The chain has TRBV30 and TRBJ2-1, with 9 bases aligning to TRBD2. V was pared by 5 bases and J by 0 bases, with 5 bases of the junction left unmatched. In germline, CDR1 is GTSNPN, CDR2 SVGIG (reference sequence). The CDR3 is 15 residues long. The CDR3 reads CAWAGGGGSYNEQFF. In DNA form, the CDR3 reads TGTGCCTGGGCGGGGGGGGGCGGCTCCTACAATGAGCAGTTCTTC. The variable domain in full, completed from reference TRBV30 and TRBJ2-1, reads SQTIHQWPATLVQPVGSPLSLECTVEGTSNPNLYWYRQAAGRGLQLLFYSVGIGQISSEVPQNLSASRPQDRQFILSSKKLLLSDSGFYLCAWAGGGGSYNEQFFGPGTRLTVL.

This clone was counted only a few times. V and J are TRBV7-9 and TRBJ2-7, with 8 bases fitting TRBD2. This CDR3 comprises 15 residues. J lost 4 bases, V lost 3 bases, and 8 bases had no gene match. Per germline, CDR1 SEHNR and CDR2 FQNEAQ (reference sequence). The CDR3 region has the DNA TGTGCCAGCAGCTTGAATGCGGGAGGACCGTACGAGCAGTACTTC. Its protein is CASSLNAGGPYEQYF. Filled out from reference TRBV7-9 and TRBJ2-7, the complete variable domain reads DTGVSQNPRHKITKRGQNVTFRCDPISEHNRLYWYRQTLGQGPEFLTYFQNEAQLEKSRLLSDRFSAERPKGSFSTLEIQRTEQGDSAMYLCASSLNAGGPYEQYFGPGTRLTVT.

This chain uses TRBV6-1 with TRBJ2-1; D is possibly TRBD1 (6 bases). The germline V gene encodes CDR1 MNHNS and CDR2 SASEGT. The CDR3 has 17 residues. V gave up 2 bases and J gave up 3 bases, with 17 bases separating them. CDR3 sequence reads: CASSEFPTGRNYNEQFF. CDR3 DNA: TGTGCCAGCAGTGAATTCCCGACAGGCAGAAACTACAATGAGCAGTTCTTC.

This chain joins TRBV20-1 and TRBJ1-1; tentative D call: TRBD1 (5 bases). Germline V lookup: CDR1 DFQATT, CDR2 SNEGSKA (reference sequence). This CDR3 is 15 amino acids long. The V end was cut by 3 bases, the J end by 0 bases, with 14 bases between. For the CDR3, the DNA is TGCAGTGCTAGTATGATAGGGGCCGTGAACACTGAAGCTTTCTTT. Residues: CSASMIGAVNTEAFF.

The rearrangement links TRBV6-2 or TRBV6-3 to TRBJ1-5; D may be TRBD1 (6 bases). Germline-derived CDR1 and CDR2 are MNHEY and SVGEGT. The V end was cut by 2 bases, the J end by 5 bases, with 16 bases between. The CDR3 sequence is 16 residues long. The CDR3 DNA is TGTGCCAGCAGTTACGGGGGGCCCTTCCCCGATCAGCCCCAGCATTTT. Amino acid sequence: CASSYGGPFPDQPQHF.

The chain has TRBV27 and TRBJ2-1; 9 nucleotides line up with TRBD2. Looked up from germline, CDR1 is MNHEY and CDR2 is SMNVEV (reference sequence). The CDR3 contains 13 residues. V lost 4 bases and J lost 7; bases outside the gene matches: 2. Here the CDR3 reads CASSSGLANEQFF. CDR3 nucleotide sequence: TGTGCCAGCAGTTCGGGACTAGCTAATGAGCAGTTCTTC.

The V gene is TRBV6-1, the J gene TRBJ2-3; D unclear. CDR3 length equals 19 residues. With 1 base removed from V and 5 bases from J, the gap between germline ends came to 25 bases. The germline V gene encodes CDR1 MNHNS and CDR2 SASEGT. DNA for the CDR3: TGTGCCAGCAGTGAAGTCGGTTTATGGAGCTTGGCTCCCCAAGATACGCAGTATTTT. Encoded protein: CASSEVGLWSLAPQDTQYF.

V and J are TRBV25-1 and TRBJ1-6; 8 nucleotides align to TRBD1. V trimming: 2 bases; J trimming: 8 bases; junction bases outside the gene matches: 11. The germline V gene encodes CDR1 MGHDK and CDR2 SYGVNS. The CDR3 spans 17 residues. CDR3 sequence: CASSEKGIGQGYSPLHF. Here the CDR3 DNA reads TGTGCCAGCAGTGAAAAGGGGATTGGACAGGGTTATTCACCCCTCCACTTT.

V usage is TRBV6-6 and J usage is TRBJ2-7; D might be TRBD2 (5 bases). Trimming left V 8 bases short and J 7 bases short, with 15 bases between. CDR1 is MNHNY, CDR2 SVGAGI, per germline (reference sequence). The CDR3 sequence is 12 residues long. The CDR3 DNA is TGTGCCAGCGGGATCCCTGGCGGGGAGCAGTACTTC. Its translation: CASGIPGGEQYF.

The chain carries TRBV5-6 and TRBJ1-2; D not certain. Germline values: CDR1 SGHDT, CDR2 YYEEEE. The CDR3 extends over 13 amino acids. Trimming cost V 0 bases and J 8 bases, with 11 bases left between them. This CDR3 is CASSLGLTGGYTF. The CDR3 DNA sequence: TGTGCCAGCAGCTTGGGACTTACGGGCGGCTACACCTTC. Filled out from reference TRBV5-6 and TRBJ1-2, the complete variable domain reads DAGVTQSPTHLIKTRGQQVTLRCSPKSGHDTVSWYQQALGQGPQFIFQYYEEEERQRGNFPDRFSGHQFPNYSSELNVNALLLGDSALYLCASSLGLTGGYTFGSGTRLTVV.

This sequence joins TRBV5-4 and TRBJ2-5, with TRBD2 matching 12 bases. In germline, CDR1 is SGHNT, CDR2 YYREEE (reference sequence). The CDR3 extends over 16 amino acids. V lost 0 bases, J lost 5 bases, and 5 bases stayed unmatched. CDR3: CASSLEGLAGLETQYF. The CDR3 DNA reads TGTGCCAGCAGCTTGGAGGGACTAGCGGGCTTGGAGACCCAGTACTTC. The full variable domain, completed using reference TRBV5-4 and TRBJ2-5, is ETGVTQSPTHLIKTRGQQVTLRCSSQSGHNTVSWYQQALGQGPQFIFQYYREEENGRGNFPPRFSGLQFPNYSSELNVNALELDDSALYLCASSLEGLAGLETQYFGPGTRLLVL.

This chain uses TRBV10-3 with TRBJ2-1; 8 positions match TRBD2. Germline CDR1 ENHRY, CDR2 SYGVKD. There are 13 residues in the CDR3. The J segment lost 6 bases and the V segment lost 8 bases, leaving 6 bases of the junction unmatched. CDR3 in DNA: TGTGCCATCGGCGGGGGGCGGGGCAATGAGCAGTTCTTC. Its translation: CAIGGGRGNEQFF.

J is TRBJ1-1 and V is TRBV7-9, with TRBD1 matching 9 bases. This CDR3 contains 13 residues. V gave up 5 bases and J gave up 12 bases; unmatched junction bases: 10. CDR1 and CDR2 from the germline V gene are SEHNR and FQNEAQ (reference sequence). The CDR3 DNA sequence: TGTGCCAGCAGCGCGGGACAGGGCTGGTCTACTTTCTTT. This translates into CASSAGQGWSTFF.

DNA for the CDR3: TGTGCCAGCAGCCCTGGCGAGCGGGAAAGGGGGGATACGCAGTATTTT. It is translated as CASSPGERERGDTQYF. The J gene is TRBJ2-3, the V gene TRBV11-2; the D gene is possibly TRBD2 (7 bases). Trimming shortened V by 5 bases and J by 6 bases, and 21 bases separated the two germline ends. The CDR3 is 16 residues long. Germline CDR1 is SGHAT and CDR2 is FQNNGV.

CDR3 sequence (DNA): TGTGCCAGCTCACCGGGGTCGGGTCCCTACGAGCAGTACTTC. Translating gives CASSPGSGPYEQYF. V is TRBV18 and J is TRBJ2-7; D unresolved. This CDR3 spans 14 amino acids. V dropped 3 bases and J dropped 2 bases, with 11 bases sitting between them. Germline V CDR1 and CDR2: KGHSH, LQKENI.

The CDR3 DNA reads TGTGCCAGTAGTGTTCTAATTAGCACTGGGGCCAACGTCCTGACTTTC. Its protein product is CASSVLISTGANVLTF. The chain combines TRBV19 with TRBJ2-6; D call uncertain. The CDR3 is made up of 16 amino acids. Germline V lookup: CDR1 LNHDA, CDR2 SQIVND (reference sequence). V lost 5 bases and J 2 bases, leaving 13 bases between the germline ends.

The CDR3 region has the DNA TGTGCCAGCAGGGGACTAGCGGGGGGGTACGAGCAGTACTTC. Protein sequence: CASRGLAGGYEQYF. V gene TRBV28 combines with J gene TRBJ2-7, with 16 positions matching TRBD2. V lost 6 bases and J lost 4; bases outside the gene matches: 0. Germline loops: CDR1 MDHEN, CDR2 SYDVKM. This CDR3 contains 14 residues.

V is TRBV7-3 and J is TRBJ2-5; D is perhaps TRBD2 (6 bases). V gave up 1 base and J gave up 5 bases, with 11 bases separating them. The CDR3 is 14 amino acids. CDR1 is SGHTA, CDR2 FQGTGA, per germline. CDR3 DNA sequence: TGTGCCAGCAGCTTAATGGGGGGAGATGAGACCCAGTACTTC. The encoded protein is CASSLMGGDETQYF.

This chain connects TRBV28 to TRBJ1-4; 7 nucleotides match TRBD1. V was clipped by 1 base and J by 9 bases; unmatched bases: 2. The CDR3 is made up of 13 amino acids. CDR1 is MDHEN and CDR2 is SYDVKM in the germline V gene. Here the CDR3 reads CASSLSQGQKLFF. Written as DNA, the CDR3 is TGTGCCAGCAGTTTATCACAGGGGCAAAAACTGTTTTTT.

The chain joins TRBV10-3 to TRBJ2-3; 7 nucleotides match TRBD2. This CDR3 spans 16 amino acids. V shed 2 bases and J 3 bases; nucleotides not matched to a gene: 8. The germline V gene encodes CDR1 ENHRY and CDR2 SYGVKD. The CDR3 region is CAISERKTSLTDTQYF. CDR3 bases: TGTGCCATCAGTGAGCGAAAGACTAGCTTAACAGATACGCAGTATTTT.

There are a few counts of this clone. The chain employs TRBV4-3 and TRBJ1-4; D uncertain. Germline assignment: CDR1 LGHNA and CDR2 YSLEER. The CDR3 extends over 16 amino acids. The germline V and J ends were trimmed by 4 bases and 4 bases, with 16 bases remaining between them. The CDR3 DNA sequence: TGCGCCAGCAGCCGAACCAGGACTAAGCGTAATGAAAAACTGTTTTTT. It specifies CASSRTRTKRNEKLFF.